The 18 T cell receptor beta chains below all came from one sample that was sequenced in a study of beta chain features in type 1 diabetes. Of the isolated RNA, all was reverse transcribed, and so the sequenced material was expressed TCRB transcripts. TCRdb's copy holds only in-frame clones and misses some; the assay was immunoSEQ multiplex PCR. Of about 130,000 clones in the sample, around a tenth were seen once. Specimen: central memory CD4+ T cells from blood. These receptors were obtained from a man in his late teens or twenties in good health.

This clone was counted between two and nine times. The rearrangement uses TRBV2 and TRBJ1-3; 9 positions match TRBD1. CDR1 is SNHLY and CDR2 is FYNNEI in the germline V gene. V shed 7 bases, J shed 4 bases, and the junction held 11 bases outside the gene matches. The CDR3 runs to 16 residues. CDR3 in amino acids: CASNPLGTGIGNTIYF. DNA of the CDR3: TGTGCCAGCAACCCGCTAGGGACAGGGATCGGAAACACCATATATTTT.

The CDR3 nucleotides read TGTGCCACCAGCAGAGATCGGGGAACCTACGAGCAGTACTTC. This gives the protein CATSRDRGTYEQYF. The chain links TRBV15 to TRBJ2-7; TRBD2 is a possible D gene (5 bases). V was trimmed by 0 bases and J by 2 bases, leaving 8 bases between them. CDR1 and CDR2 (germline): LNHNV, YYDKDF (reference sequence). CDR3 length equals 14 residues.

DNA for the CDR3: TGTGCCGTACGAGAGAGTCCAACTAATGAAAAACTGTTTTTT. This codes for CAVRESPTNEKLFF. This chain joins TRBV6-6 and TRBJ1-4; unclear D gene. The ends were cut back, 11 bases at V and 0 bases at J, with 13 bases in the middle. The length of the CDR3 is 14 residues. Looked up from germline, CDR1 is MNHNY and CDR2 is SVGAGI (reference sequence).

This clone occurred a few times. This sequence joins TRBV11-2 and TRBJ2-2; 11 bases align to TRBD2. CDR1 is SGHAT, CDR2 FQNNGV, per germline. The CDR3 contains 17 residues. The trim removed 4 bases at V and 2 bases at J, leaving 6 bases unmatched. The DNA for the CDR3 is TGTGCCAGCAGCTGGGGCGGGACTAGCGGTAACACCGGGGAGCTGTTTTTT. It specifies CASSWGGTSGNTGELFF.

This clone appeared a few times. V and J are TRBV21-1 and TRBJ2-7; TRBD1, the table's D call, lacks a check against the DNA. TRBV21-1 is designated a pseudogene. The CDR3 length is 15 residues. This chain's CDR3 is CASSKEGDRAHEQYF. The CDR3 bases are TGTGCCAGCAGCAAAGAAGGGGACAGGGCCCACGAGCAGTACTTC.

This clone was recorded a few times. The J gene is TRBJ1-4, the V gene TRBV10-3; D is uncertain. Germline V CDR1 and CDR2: ENHRY, SYGVKD. V shed 6 bases and J shed 6 bases, with 8 bases lying between them. The CDR3 consists of 12 residues. CDR3 loop: CAISPSDEKLFF. In nucleotides, the CDR3 is TGTGCCATCAGCCCATCGGATGAAAAACTGTTTTTT.

The CDR3 sequence: CASTSRPRTSYEQYF. The CDR3 DNA is TGTGCCAGTACCTCCCGCCCTCGGACTAGTTACGAGCAGTACTTC. The genes are TRBV19 and TRBJ2-7, with 7 bases that match TRBD2. The V segment lost 7 bases and the J segment 4 bases; nucleotides outside the gene matches: 13. Germline values: CDR1 LNHDA, CDR2 SQIVND (reference sequence). The CDR3 extends over 15 amino acids.

This clone was counted only a few times. The V and J genes are TRBV4-2 and TRBJ2-3, with 11 bases fitting TRBD2. Germline CDR1 and CDR2: LGHNA and YNFKEQ. The CDR3 is made up of 16 amino acids. Trimming at V came to 4 bases and at J to 11 bases, leaving 14 bases not matched to a gene. The CDR3 DNA reads as TGTGCCAGCAGCCGCTCCCCGGGACTAGCGGTGGGGGGGCAGTATTTT. Its translation is CASSRSPGLAVGGQYF.

As regards this clone: An end of the junction does not agree with germline; a read error may underlie this. The V call is TRBV19, the J call TRBJ1-1; perhaps TRBD1 as D (6 bases). The CDR3 is 14 amino acids. Germline values: CDR1 LNHDA, CDR2 SQIVND (reference sequence). CDR3 DNA: TGTGCCAGCAGTACTGACAGGTTGGGCACTGAAGCTTTCTTT. It specifies CASSTDRLGTEAFF.

This clone was detected ten times or more. The chain recombines TRBV7-9 with TRBJ1-2; D call uncertain. Looked up from germline, CDR1 is SEHNR and CDR2 is FQNEAQ (reference sequence). This CDR3 has 13 amino acids. Trimming took 5 bases from V and 0 from J, leaving 7 bases between them. This chain's CDR3 is CASSTGANYGYTF. As DNA, the CDR3 is TGTGCCAGCAGCACCGGGGCTAACTATGGCTACACCTTC.

This clone was observed a handful of times. The chain combines TRBV7-2 with TRBJ1-4, with 8 bases aligning to TRBD1. V lost 5 bases and J lost 7; bases outside the gene matches: 9. CDR1 SGHTA and CDR2 FQGNSA come from the germline V gene. The CDR3 runs 15 residues. Here the CDR3 reads CASSPRTGRAEKLFF. Written as DNA, the CDR3 is TGTGCCAGCAGCCCGAGGACAGGGAGGGCTGAAAAACTGTTTTTT.

The chain combines TRBV7-2 with TRBJ2-7, with 8 bases matching TRBD1. Germline V CDR1 and CDR2: SGHTA, FQGNSA. The CDR3 loop spans 14 amino acids. Trimming took 3 bases from V and 2 from J; bases not matched to a gene: 3. The DNA of the CDR3 is TGTGCCAGCAGCTTTCAACAGGGGGCCTACGAGCAGTACTTC. Protein: CASSFQQGAYEQYF. Looking up the rest from reference TRBV7-2 and TRBJ2-7 gives the full variable domain: GAGVSQSPSNKVTEKGKDVELRCDPISGHTALYWYRQSLGQGLEFLIYFQGNSAPDKSGLPSDRFSAERTGGSVSTLTIQRTQQEDSAVYLCASSFQQGAYEQYFGPGTRLTVT.

This clone has more than one count but fewer than ten. This sequence joins TRBV19 and TRBJ1-1; TRBD1 is a possible D gene (6 bases). CDR1 and CDR2 from the germline V gene are LNHDA and SQIVND (reference sequence). The CDR3 length is 15 residues. Trimming shortened V by 7 bases and J by 7 bases, and 22 bases separated the two germline ends. CDR3 protein: CASIYTGRGVDEAFF. The DNA of the CDR3 is TGTGCCAGTATATACACAGGGAGGGGAGTTGATGAAGCTTTCTTT.

The chain uses TRBV5-1 and TRBJ2-3; 9 bases agree with TRBD2. Per germline, CDR1 SGHRS and CDR2 YFSETQ. This CDR3 is built from 15 residues. The junction had 4 bases not matched to a gene; V was cut back by 4 bases and J by 1 base. CDR3 coding DNA: TGCGCCAGCAGCAAGTTAGCGGGGGGCACAGATACGCAGTATTTT. Amino acids: CASSKLAGGTDTQYF.

This clone was observed once. J is TRBJ2-7 and V is TRBV4-3, with TRBD2 as a possible D gene (6 bases). Germline V gene data show CDR1 as LGHNA and CDR2 as YSLEER. The CDR3 sequence is 14 residues long. The V and J ends lost 2 bases and 3 bases respectively, with 11 bases between them. The CDR3 DNA reads as TGCGCCAGCAGCCAATTGGGACTCAACTACGAGCAGTACTTC. As protein: CASSQLGLNYEQYF.

The chain couples TRBV9 to TRBJ2-1, with 11 bases lining up with TRBD2. CDR3 length: 14 residues. CDR1 and CDR2 (germline): SGDLS, YYNGEE. V shed 4 bases, J shed 9 bases, and the junction held 6 bases outside the gene matches. This chain's CDR3 is CASSHSGGASEQFF. The CDR3 nucleotides read TGTGCCAGCAGCCATAGCGGGGGGGCCTCTGAGCAGTTCTTC.

The table lists this clone with a few counts. The rearrangement links TRBV19 to TRBJ1-5, with 7 nucleotides matching TRBD1. CDR3 size: 16 residues. The junction had 4 bases not matched to a gene; V was cut back by 2 bases and J by 0 bases. The germline CDR1 and CDR2 sequences are LNHDA and SQIVND (reference sequence). For the CDR3, the DNA is TGTGCCAGTAGTATACGGCAGGGGGTTAGCAATCAGCCCCAGCATTTT. Translated: CASSIRQGVSNQPQHF.

J is TRBJ1-4 and V is TRBV5-1; maybe TRBD1 (5 bases). With 3 bases removed from V and 7 bases from J, the gap between germline ends came to 13 bases. Germline loops: CDR1 SGHRS, CDR2 YFSETQ. The CDR3 has 14 amino acids. CDR3 region: CASSSGASVEKLFF. CDR3 in DNA: TGCGCCAGCAGCTCCGGGGCTAGCGTTGAAAAACTGTTTTTT.